The 20 T cell receptor beta chains below come from one sample, sequenced in a study of blood T cells in healthy people across ages. The second PCR ran roughly 7 to 12 cycles with a sample-barcoded 5' primer and J-beta primers. TCRdb passed the 5' RACE reads through MiXCR, listing each CDR3 protein once. This sample yields fewer than 1.5 million distinct CDR3 sequences, of which 40% to 50% are seen a single time; roughly 8.2% belongs to the top ten. Specimen: blood. All receptors derive from a woman in her late teens or twenties in good health.

The J gene is TRBJ2-3, the V gene TRBV7-2; D might be TRBD2 (6 bases). The CDR3 covers 15 residues. Germline CDR1 and CDR2: SGHTA and FQGNSA. V was clipped by 5 bases and J by 5 bases, with 17 bases between them. Written as DNA, the CDR3 is TGTGCCAGCAGCATAAGGACCCGGAGGGGAGATACGCAGTATTTT. Amino acids: CASSIRTRRGDTQYF.

In its sample, this clonotype was seen a few times. The chain is built from TRBV12-3 or TRBV12-4 and TRBJ2-1; D ambiguous. The V end lost 5 bases, the J end lost 0 bases, and 11 bases lay between the germline ends. This CDR3 has 15 amino acids. The CDR3 region is CASSVSYSSYNEQFF. DNA for the CDR3: TGTGCCAGCAGTGTCAGCTATAGCTCCTACAATGAGCAGTTCTTC.

The genes are TRBV5-1 and TRBJ2-3; 16 bases map to TRBD2. The CDR3 contains 19 residues. Germline loops: CDR1 SGHRS, CDR2 YFSETQ. J lost 0 bases, V lost 3 bases, and 7 bases had no gene match. The DNA of the CDR3 is TGCGCCAGCAGCTCCTCCGGGACTAGCGGGGGGGGAAGCACAGATACGCAGTATTTT. It encodes CASSSSGTSGGGSTDTQYF.

Only a few counts were recorded for this clonotype. V usage is TRBV7-2 and J usage is TRBJ1-1; possible D gene TRBD1, 6 bases. There are 14 residues in the CDR3. Per germline, CDR1 SGHTA and CDR2 FQGNSA. V was trimmed by 5 bases and J by 4 bases, leaving 14 bases between them. The CDR3: CASSVQGSSTEAFF. CDR3 nucleotide sequence: TGTGCCAGCAGCGTACAGGGCTCAAGCACTGAAGCTTTCTTT.

This chain joins TRBV5-1 and TRBJ1-2; 9 nucleotides agree with TRBD1. V shed 3 bases, J shed 6 bases, and the junction held 12 bases outside the gene matches. The germline V gene has CDR1 SGHRS and CDR2 YFSETQ. There are 16 residues in the CDR3. The DNA for the CDR3 is TGCGCCAGCAGCTCCGACATTCTCGGACAGGGGAATGGCTACACCTTC. Encoded protein: CASSSDILGQGNGYTF.

This clonotype was recorded only once. The rearrangement uses TRBV7-2 and TRBJ2-3; TRBD2 aligns across 8 bases. Germline V gene data show CDR1 as SGHTA and CDR2 as FQGNSA. CDR3 length equals 18 residues. V lost 2 bases to trimming and J lost 0 bases; unmatched junction nucleotides: 10. The CDR3 coding sequence is TGTGCCAGCAGCTTAAAACTGGTGCGGGGGGCTAGCACAGATACGCAGTATTTT. Protein sequence: CASSLKLVRGASTDTQYF.

This chain connects TRBV20-1 to TRBJ2-4, with D possibly TRBD1 on 6 matching bases. The end of the DNA is better explained by TRBJ2-7, so the J call may be wrong. The CDR3 contains 12 residues. Germline V gene sequence: CDR1 DFQATT, CDR2 SNEGSKA (reference sequence). DNA for the CDR3: TGCAGTGCTACCTCCCAGGGGTACGAGCAGTACTTC. It translates to CSATSQGYEQYF.

The rearrangement joins TRBV7-2 to TRBJ2-3, with a tentative D call TRBD2 (5 bases). Looked up from germline, CDR1 is SGHTA and CDR2 is FQGNSA. Trimming cost V 0 bases and J 3 bases, with 7 bases left between them. The CDR3 is 14 residues long. Written as DNA, the CDR3 is TGTGCCAGCAGCTTAGCGACGGGGACAGATACGCAGTATTTT. Encoded protein: CASSLATGTDTQYF.

The sample holds many counts of this clonotype. The chain combines TRBV6-1 with TRBJ2-7; tentatively, D is TRBD1 or TRBD2 (5 bases each). V dropped 2 bases and J dropped 2 bases, with 13 bases sitting between them. Germline CDR1 is MNHNS and CDR2 is SASEGT. The CDR3 consists of 15 residues. For the CDR3, the DNA is TGTGCCAGCAGTGAAAGGCAGGGAGAGGCCTACGAGCAGTACTTC. Translating gives CASSERQGEAYEQYF.

This clonotype was observed a few times. DNA of the CDR3: TGTGCCAGCAGCCCGTGGGACAGGTCTACCTACGAGCAGTACTTC. It specifies CASSPWDRSTYEQYF. The genes are TRBV12-3 or TRBV12-4 and TRBJ2-7; 8 nucleotides match TRBD1. This CDR3 is built from 15 residues. J gave up 2 bases and V 6 bases, and 9 bases lay outside the gene matches.

The V call is TRBV10-3, the J call TRBJ1-2, with 7 bases matching TRBD1. Trimming removed 0 bases from V and 8 bases from J; junction bases left unmatched: 15. CDR3 size: 17 residues. The germline V gene encodes CDR1 ENHRY and CDR2 SYGVKD. The CDR3 nucleotides are TGTGCCATCAGTGAGTCCAACAGCATCGAGGGGGCTCGGGGCTACACCTTC. This encodes CAISESNSIEGARGYTF.

This clonotype was detected only a few times. This chain links TRBV28 with TRBJ2-1; 7 nucleotides match TRBD2. V dropped 6 bases and J dropped 9; count of bases not matched to a gene: 17. This CDR3 comprises 16 residues. CDR1 and CDR2 from the germline V gene are MDHEN and SYDVKM. The CDR3: CASSQALAVLEGEQFF. CDR3 DNA: TGTGCCAGCAGCCAGGCTCTAGCGGTGCTGGAGGGTGAGCAGTTCTTC. The full variable domain, completed using reference TRBV28 and TRBJ2-1, is DVKVTQSSRYLVKRTGEKVFLECVQDMDHENMFWYRQDPGLGLRLIYFSYDVKMKEKGDIPEGYSVSREKKERFSLILESASTNQTSMYLCASSQALAVLEGEQFFGPGTRLTVL.

This chain uses TRBV7-2 with TRBJ2-5; D unclear. The ends were cut back, 0 bases at V and 2 bases at J, with 7 bases in the middle. CDR3 length equals 14 residues. The V gene's germline CDR1 is SGHTA and CDR2 FQGNSA. The CDR3 sequence: CASSLAWRQETQYF. The CDR3 DNA reads TGTGCCAGCAGCTTAGCGTGGCGGCAAGAGACCCAGTACTTC.

For the CDR3, the DNA is TGCGCCAGCAGCCCAGGACAGGAAAATCAGCCCCAGCATTTT. Residues: CASSPGQENQPQHF. This rearrangement joins TRBV5-1 to TRBJ1-5; 7 nucleotides match TRBD1. The CDR3 length is 14 residues. V gave up 4 bases and J gave up 4 bases; unmatched junction bases: 5. Germline CDR1 is SGHRS and CDR2 is YFSETQ.

This chain links TRBV20-1 with TRBJ1-1; D is ambiguous. In germline, CDR1 is DFQATT, CDR2 SNEGSKA (reference sequence). Trimming took 6 bases from V and 1 from J, leaving 12 bases between them. This CDR3 comprises 13 residues. CDR3 nucleotide sequence: TGCAGTGCCAGTTGGGCGGCGAACACTGAAGCTTTCTTT. Protein product: CSASWAANTEAFF.

With regard to this clonotype: Possible read error: a much larger clone is one base away. The rearrangement links TRBV20-1 to TRBJ2-3, with TRBD2 matching 8 bases. CDR1 and CDR2 from the germline V gene are DFQATT and SNEGSKA (reference sequence). J was trimmed by 4 bases and V by 1 base; bases with no gene match: 10. The CDR3 spans 16 residues. Here the CDR3 reads CSARGWSSGRADTQYF. The CDR3 DNA reads as TGCAGTGCTAGAGGGTGGTCGAGCGGGAGAGCAGATACGCAGTATTTT.

The gene calls are TRBV7-2 and TRBJ2-4; 8 bases line up with TRBD1. The J call is doubtful: the DNA matches TRBJ2-7 better. CDR1 and CDR2 from the germline V gene are SGHTA and FQGNSA. The CDR3 runs to 15 residues. The CDR3 protein is CASSLGQEFSYEQYF. CDR3 DNA: TGTGCCAGCAGCTTGGGACAGGAATTCTCCTACGAGCAGTACTTC.

The rearrangement joins TRBV6-5 to TRBJ2-7; tentative D call: TRBD2 (5 bases). Trimming pared 6 bases from V and 6 bases from J, leaving 21 bases between. Germline V gene sequence: CDR1 MNHEY, CDR2 SVGAGI. The CDR3 extends over 15 amino acids. CDR3 loop: CASSATGFTNCEQYF. The CDR3, as DNA: TGTGCCAGCAGCGCAACGGGATTCACGAACTGCGAGCAGTACTTC.

The chain combines TRBV7-2 with TRBJ2-2; D remains ambiguous. The V and J ends lost 2 bases and 2 bases respectively, with 12 bases between them. Germline V gene data show CDR1 as SGHTA and CDR2 as FQGNSA. The CDR3 consists of 16 residues. DNA for the CDR3: TGTGCCAGCAGCTTAATTTCGTGGGGAAACACCGGGGAGCTGTTTTTT. It encodes CASSLISWGNTGELFF.

The chain recombines TRBV7-8 with TRBJ2-1; 15 bases are shared with TRBD2. CDR3 length: 17 residues. Germline V CDR1 and CDR2: SGHVS, FQNEAQ. The junction had 12 bases not matched to a gene; V was cut back by 6 bases and J by 9 bases. CDR3 loop: CASRGLAGGPSPGEQFF. The CDR3 DNA reads TGTGCCAGCAGGGGACTAGCGGGAGGACCCTCCCCCGGTGAGCAGTTCTTC.